Each of the 20 T cell receptor beta chains below was sequenced from the same sample in a study of T-cell reconstitution after alpha-beta-depleted transplantation in children. Unique molecular identifiers were used in preparing the TCRbeta library. TCRdb called the PCR reads again in MiXCR, with one record for every CDR3 protein. Of over 150,000 distinct CDR3 sequences in the sample, about 6.4% are singletons; the top ten hold approximately 3%. The material sequenced was PBMCs from the stem cell graft donor, taken from the stem cell graft. All receptors come from a human donor who donated a stem cell graft to a child with Wiskott-Aldrich syndrome.

The J gene is TRBJ1-1, the V gene TRBV24-1, with D possibly TRBD1 on 6 matching bases. V was trimmed by 4 bases and J by 7 bases, leaving 18 bases between them. The CDR3 consists of 15 residues. Germline V gene lookup returns CDR1 KGHDR and CDR2 SFDVKD. CDR3 nucleotide sequence: TGTGCCACCAGTGACCCTGGGCAGGGGAATGGTGAAGCTTTCTTT. Encoded protein: CATSDPGQGNGEAFF.

This clonotype was recorded at least ten times. The chain is built from TRBV9 and TRBJ1-2, with D possibly TRBD1 on 6 matching bases. Looked up from germline, CDR1 is SGDLS and CDR2 is YYNGEE. V shed 3 bases and J shed 2 bases, with 17 bases lying between them. The CDR3 contains 16 residues. The CDR3 loop is CASSGRQDYLNYGYTF. The CDR3 DNA follows: TGTGCCAGCAGCGGGAGACAGGATTACCTCAACTATGGCTACACCTTC.

V usage is TRBV5-1 and J usage is TRBJ2-1, with D perhaps TRBD1 or TRBD2 (6 bases each). Germline V lookup: CDR1 SGHRS, CDR2 YFSETQ. V dropped 3 bases and J dropped 7 bases, with 11 bases sitting between them. This CDR3 is 13 amino acids long. Written as DNA, the CDR3 is TGCGCCAGCAGCTCCCAGGGGAGGAATGAGCAGTTCTTC. Residues: CASSSQGRNEQFF.

This clonotype came up many times. The CDR3 bases are TGTGCCAGCAGTGTTAGTCCCCCGGGCAATGAGCAGTTCTTC. It specifies CASSVSPPGNEQFF. This chain connects TRBV2 to TRBJ2-1; the D is unclear. Germline V lookup: CDR1 SNHLY, CDR2 FYNNEI. The CDR3 loop spans 14 amino acids. V was cut by 4 bases and J by 6 bases, with 13 bases left in between.

The CDR3 loop reads CASSHSNRGSSYEQYF. In DNA form, the CDR3 reads TGTGCCAGCAGCCACTCCAACAGGGGTAGTTCCTACGAGCAGTACTTC. J is TRBJ2-7 and V is TRBV7-2; 7 bases are a match to TRBD1. This CDR3 spans 16 amino acids. V trimming: 5 bases; J trimming: 1 base; junction bases outside the gene matches: 11. Germline V gives CDR1 SGHTA, CDR2 FQGNSA.

This clonotype was found many times. The J gene is TRBJ1-1, the V gene TRBV12-3 or TRBV12-4; D is possibly TRBD1 (5 bases). The V end lost 6 bases, the J end lost 4 bases, and 12 bases lay between the germline ends. The length of the CDR3 is 13 residues. As DNA, the CDR3 is TGTGCCAGCAGATCCGGACACAGCACTGAAGCTTTCTTT. Protein sequence: CASRSGHSTEAFF.

This clonotype has a count of ten or more. V gene TRBV7-2 combines with J gene TRBJ1-3, with TRBD1 matching 9 bases. Germline values: CDR1 SGHTA, CDR2 FQGNSA. This CDR3 has 15 amino acids. V lost 7 bases to trimming and J lost 8 bases; unmatched junction nucleotides: 12. The DNA for the CDR3 is TGTGCCAGCACCAACTCCCCGGGACAGGGACACACCATATATTTT. Amino acid sequence: CASTNSPGQGHTIYF. Full variable domain (remainder filled in from reference TRBV7-2 and TRBJ1-3): GAGVSQSPSNKVTEKGKDVELRCDPISGHTALYWYRQSLGQGLEFLIYFQGNSAPDKSGLPSDRFSAERTGGSVSTLTIQRTQQEDSAVYLCASTNSPGQGHTIYFGEGSWLTVV.

This clonotype was counted many times. This chain joins TRBV11-1 and TRBJ1-2; TRBD1 aligns across 10 bases. With 5 bases clipped from V and 0 bases from J, the junction kept 12 bases outside the gene matches. This CDR3 is 18 amino acids long. Germline values: CDR1 SGHAT, CDR2 FQDESV (reference sequence). The CDR3: CASSPIGTGVTPNYGYTF. The CDR3 DNA sequence: TGTGCCAGCAGCCCGATTGGGACAGGGGTAACCCCTAACTATGGCTACACCTTC.

In its sample, this clonotype was seen many times. The gene calls are TRBV14 and TRBJ2-2; D gene unclear. V gave up 1 base and J gave up 6 bases, with 12 bases separating them. The CDR3 totals 15 residues. Germline-derived CDR1 and CDR2 are SGHDN and FVKESK. This CDR3 is CASSQADRFAGELFF. CDR3 DNA: TGTGCCAGCAGCCAAGCGGATAGGTTCGCCGGGGAGCTGTTTTTT.

This clonotype was seen only a few times. This chain joins TRBV5-1 and TRBJ2-7; 7 nucleotides agree with TRBD1. J gave up 6 bases and V 2 bases, and 11 bases lay outside the gene matches. CDR3 length equals 15 residues. Germline V gives CDR1 SGHRS, CDR2 YFSETQ. The CDR3 sequence: CASSLRTGRPSEQYF. Here the CDR3 DNA reads TGCGCCAGCAGCTTAAGGACAGGACGTCCCTCCGAGCAGTACTTC.

This clonotype has ten or more counts. This rearrangement joins TRBV12-3 or TRBV12-4 to TRBJ1-1, with D uncertain. The ends were cut back, 1 base at V and 6 bases at J, with 12 bases in the middle. CDR3 length: 14 residues. This chain's CDR3 is CASSLVTDSAEAFF. The CDR3 nucleotides read TGTGCCAGCAGTTTAGTGACCGACTCTGCTGAAGCTTTCTTT.

This clonotype was seen ten or more times. J is TRBJ2-1 and V is TRBV12-3 or TRBV12-4, with 7 bases lining up with TRBD2. J lost 6 bases, V lost 6 bases, and 11 bases had no gene match. The CDR3 length is 15 residues. The CDR3 DNA is TGTGCCAGCAGCCTGACTAGCCGTCGTATCAATGAGCAGTTCTTC. This gives the protein CASSLTSRRINEQFF.

This clonotype was recorded at least ten times. This chain links TRBV10-1 with TRBJ2-1, with 11 bases identical to TRBD2. The CDR3 contains 15 residues. With V trimmed by 10 bases and J by 7 bases, 12 bases remained unmatched. Germline CDR1 reads WNHNN; CDR2 reads SYGVQD (reference sequence). Here the CDR3 DNA reads TGCGCCACCAAGGGTCCGACTAGCGGGAAAAATGAGCAGTTCTTC. The encoded protein is CATKGPTSGKNEQFF.

A few counts support this clonotype. The CDR3 coding sequence is TGTGCCAGCAGTGCAGAAACTGGAAACACCATATATTTT. Protein: CASSAETGNTIYF. The rearrangement links TRBV6-4 to TRBJ1-3; D unclear. The germline V gene has CDR1 MRHNA and CDR2 SNTAGT. The V end was cut by 4 bases, the J end by 2 bases, with 6 bases between. The CDR3 is made up of 13 amino acids.

This clonotype was observed many times. This rearrangement joins TRBV5-5 to TRBJ2-7; TRBD1 is a possible D gene (5 bases). Between the trimmed V and J ends, which lost 0 bases and 5 bases, there was a span of 9 bases. The CDR3 runs to 13 residues. Germline-derived CDR1 and CDR2 are SGHKS and YYEKEE (reference sequence). CDR3 residues: CASSLGGRDEQYF. DNA for the CDR3: TGTGCCAGCAGCTTGGGGGGCAGGGACGAGCAGTACTTC.

This rearrangement joins TRBV23-1 to TRBJ2-7; D may be TRBD2 (6 bases). Being an ORF, TRBV23-1 has a function that is uncertain. V was clipped by 1 base and J by 6 bases, with 16 bases between them. The CDR3 contains 15 residues. DNA of the CDR3: TGCGCCAGCAGTCAATGTCTGGTCGGAGGGACCGAGCAGTACTTC. Translating gives CASSQCLVGGTEQYF.

This clonotype was observed at least ten times. The V and J genes are TRBV30 and TRBJ2-6; D gene unclear. The V gene lost 1 base and the J gene lost 8 bases, with 12 bases spanning the gap. CDR1 GTSNPN and CDR2 SVGIG come from the germline V gene (reference sequence). This CDR3 is built from 14 residues. The CDR3: CAWSDPSRTNVLTF. Here the CDR3 DNA reads TGTGCCTGGAGTGATCCCTCTAGGACCAACGTCCTGACTTTC. Looking up the rest from reference TRBV30 and TRBJ2-6 gives the full variable domain: SQTIHQWPATLVQPVGSPLSLECTVEGTSNPNLYWYRQAAGRGLQLLFYSVGIGQISSEVPQNLSASRPQDRQFILSSKKLLLSDSGFYLCAWSDPSRTNVLTFGAGSRLTVL.

The chain uses TRBV10-3 and TRBJ2-7; D ambiguous. From germline, CDR1 is ENHRY and CDR2 SYGVKD. Trimming removed 0 bases at V and 6 bases at J, with 9 bases between. The CDR3 consists of 13 residues. CDR3 bases: TGTGCCATCAGTGAGTCGAAGACGCTCGAGCAGTACTTC. It codes for CAISESKTLEQYF.

In its sample, this clonotype was seen many times. The rearrangement joins TRBV29-1 to TRBJ2-4; TRBD1 might be the D (6 bases). The ends were cut back, 6 bases at V and 8 bases at J, with 20 bases in the middle. Germline CDR1 is SQVTM and CDR2 is ANQGSEA. The CDR3 contains 14 residues. CDR3 nucleotides: TGCAGCGTGACCGAACAGGGTCCCCGGGACATTCAGTACTTC. Protein product: CSVTEQGPRDIQYF.

Ten or more counts support this clonotype. The V call is TRBV29-1, the J call TRBJ2-6, with D unresolved. Trimming took 7 bases from V and 2 from J, leaving 12 bases between them. This CDR3 region has 14 residues. Looked up from germline, CDR1 is SQVTM and CDR2 is ANQGSEA. CDR3: CSARLLTGANVLTF. The CDR3 DNA follows: TGCAGCGCTCGACTCCTGACTGGGGCCAACGTCCTGACTTTC.